Listed below are T cell receptor beta chains from one sample, sequenced in a study of T cells in Graves' hyperthyroidism and ophthalmopathy. TCRdb itself ran the multiplex PCR reads through MiXCR, one entry per CDR3 protein. Here the sample spans around 300,000 distinct CDR3 sequences, approximately 14% being singletons. The specimen was blood. These receptors were collected from a middle-aged woman with Graves' ophthalmopathy. Both conserved end residues are part of each CDR3. Each record gives: CDR3 length, V gene, CDR3 protein.

length: 14; V: TRBV19; CDR3: CASKGSGVNTEAFF
length: 16; V: TRBV6-1; CDR3: CASNRAGGEVNYGYTF
length: 15; V: TRBV28; CDR3: CASSLRRESSNEQFF
length: 16; V: TRBV5-6; CDR3: CASSFRITRDTGELFF
length: 15; V: TRBV20-1; CDR3: CSARGGLGPNYGYTF
length: 15; V: TRBV12-3/TRBV12-4; CDR3: CASSLGGIGPDTQYF
length: 14; V: TRBV5-1; CDR3: CASSGGQGKVEAFF
length: 13; V: TRBV6-2/TRBV6-3; CDR3: CASSPDSPYGYTF
length: 13; V: TRBV11-2; CDR3: CASSYRGRQPQHF
length: 13; V: TRBV19; CDR3: CASSIGTGGGYTF
length: 18; V: TRBV25-1; CDR3: CASSEYGEQGIYQETQYF
length: 16; V: TRBV25-1; CDR3: CASSEYGGAPYNEQFF
length: 12; V: TRBV30; CDR3: CAWNREHQPQHF
length: 12; V: TRBV20-1; CDR3: CSASGVAQPQHF